This TCR beta chain was identified during a study of CD8 T cells in ankylosing spondylitis. TCRdb ran MiXCR on the 5' RACE reads and lists one entry per CDR3 protein. The sample yields some 130,000 distinct CDR3 sequences, roughly 13% seen once. Germline V gene data show CDR1 as SGHRS and CDR2 as YFSETQ. CDR3 size: 13 residues. To note about this clonotype: Antigen specificity is unknown. A much larger clone sits a single nucleotide away, making a read error possible.

General observations from the study: Blood of patients with ankylosing spondylitis appeared to be characterized by a TCR beta motif of several highly homologous variants.

V usage is TRBV5-1 and J usage is TRBJ2-5; D remains ambiguous. This sequence was found in a female donor with ankylosing spondylitis or in good health (not recorded which). Material: blood, either unsorted or a sorted T cell fraction (not recorded which). For the CDR3, the DNA is TGCGCCGGCAGCTTGAGTGGTATAGAGACCCAGTACTTC. It specifies CAGSLSGIETQYF.